Detailed here is one T cell receptor beta chain. CDR3 size: 15 residues. V was clipped by 2 bases and J by 5 bases, with 15 bases between them. Germline V gene sequence: CDR1 SEHNR, CDR2 FQNEAQ (reference sequence). In the PCR, 60 Vbeta and 13 Jbeta primers were used. This table comes from immunoSEQ multiplex PCR, and its TCRdb copy is limited to in-frame clones, with some not included. The data contain about 200,000 clones, 82% of them singletons. The sample is drawn from a study of cytomegalovirus exposure and HLA in healthy donors. The gene calls are TRBV7-9 and TRBJ2-5, with a tentative D call TRBD1 (6 bases). The origin of this receptor is a boy younger than 10 in good health and CMV-seronegative. The sequenced sample was PBMCs. The CDR3 bases are TGTGCCAGCAGCTTACTGTCAGGGGAATGGGAGACCCAGTACTTC. This encodes CASSLLSGEWETQYF.